The rows below give T cell receptor beta chains drawn from one sample of a study of beta chain features in type 1 diabetes. Only in-frame clones appear in the TCRdb table, and some are missing; sequencing was by immunoSEQ multiplex PCR. The sample gives around 100,000 clones, 28% of which show up once; 0.5% to 0.55% is in the top ten. Sequences were obtained from central memory CD4+ T cells from blood. The receptor source for this set is a woman between 18 and 30 years old with type 1 diabetes. Both conserved end residues are part of each CDR3. Each record gives: D gene, V gene, clone size, J gene, CDR3 protein, CDR3 DNA. The D gene is left open where the match is weak. Some rows have no size entry. The others give once, few or many, or a class for an expanded clone.

>TRBD1|TRBV13|NA|TRBJ2-2
CASSFLDRDTGELFF
TGTGCCAGCAGCTTTCTGGACAGGGACACCGGGGAGCTGTTTTTT
>TRBD1|TRBV29-1|many|TRBJ1-1
CSVAGQANTEAFF
TGCAGCGTTGCGGGACAGGCGAACACTGAAGCTTTCTTT
>TRBD1|TRBV5-1|NA|TRBJ2-3
CASSLGTGGDTQYF
TGCGCCAGCAGCTTGGGAACAGGGGGAGATACGCAGTATTTT
>NA|TRBV7-2|few|TRBJ2-3
CASSSMEGDTQYF
TGTGCCAGCAGCTCAATGGAGGGGGATACGCAGTATTTT
>NA|TRBV7-9|few|TRBJ2-1
CASSLEAGAPAEFF
TGTGCCAGCAGCTTAGAGGCTGGGGCCCCCGCAGAGTTCTTC
>TRBD2|TRBV7-9|NA|TRBJ2-1
CASSQRLAGENEQFF
TGTGCCAGCAGCCAGCGGCTAGCGGGAGAGAATGAGCAGTTCTTC
>TRBD1|TRBV5-1|NA|TRBJ2-5
CASSPRTGAETQYF
TGCGCCAGCAGCCCCCGGACAGGGGCAGAGACCCAGTACTTC
>NA|TRBV5-4|few|TRBJ2-7
CASSKDGGSYEQYF
TGTGCCAGCAGCAAGGATGGAGGTTCGTACGAGCAGTACTTC
>TRBD2|TRBV4-1|few|TRBJ2-2
CASSQASGGFPGELFF
TGCGCCAGCAGCCAAGCCTCGGGGGGTTTCCCCGGGGAGCTGTTTTTT
>NA|TRBV5-1|few|TRBJ1-1
CASSIVDRNTEAFF
TGCGCCAGCAGTATAGTAGATCGAAACACTGAAGCTTTCTTT
>NA|TRBV20-1|NA|TRBJ2-1
CSAPRGGEQFF
TGCAGTGCTCCTCGAGGCGGCGAGCAGTTCTTC
>NA|TRBV18|NA|TRBJ2-5
CASSPGGQKTQYF
TGTGCCAGCTCACCGGGGGGACAGAAGACCCAGTACTTC
>NA|TRBV5-4|NA|TRBJ2-7
CASSSGHNYEQYF
TGTGCCAGCAGTTCAGGACACAACTACGAGCAGTACTTC
>NA|TRBV10-2|NA|TRBJ1-2
CASSDGGEFYGYTF
TGCGCCAGCAGTGACGGCGGGGAGTTTTATGGCTACACCTTC
>NA|TRBV6-5|NA|TRBJ2-1
CASSYLLGGGGNEQFF
TGTGCCAGCAGTTACCTTCTGGGGGGAGGTGGAAATGAGCAGTTCTTC
>NA|TRBV7-9|few|TRBJ1-4
CASSLDGQPNEKLFF
TGTGCCAGCAGCTTAGACGGACAGCCTAATGAAAAACTGTTTTTT
>TRBD1|TRBV30|NA|TRBJ1-4
CASSATGTNEKLFF
TGTGCCTCCTCGGCGACAGGGACTAATGAAAAACTGTTTTTT
>NA|TRBV6-5|NA|TRBJ1-2
CASSYSIRGYYGYTF
TGTGCCAGCAGTTACTCGATACGGGGGTACTATGGCTACACCTTC
>NA|TRBV9|few|TRBJ2-1
CASSAQYTSSYNEQFF
TGTGCCAGCAGCGCCCAGTATACCAGCTCCTACAATGAGCAGTTCTTC
>NA|TRBV6-1|NA|TRBJ2-6
CAVLISGANVLTF
TGTGCCGTCCTTATCTCTGGGGCCAACGTCCTGACTTTC
>NA|TRBV10-3|NA|TRBJ2-1
CAIGQSSYNEQFF
TGTGCCATCGGACAGAGCTCCTACAATGAGCAGTTCTTC
>NA|TRBV18|NA|TRBJ1-5
CASSPPGESQHF
TGTGCCAGCTCACCCCCCGGGGAGTCCCAGCATTTT